The sequence of this T cell receptor (beta chain) was determined in a study of shared clonotypes between healthy human individuals. The CDR3 extends over 16 amino acids. Losses at the gene ends were 2 bases for V and 5 bases for J; bases not matched to a gene: 5. Germline CDR1 and CDR2: LNHNV and YYDKDF (reference sequence). Sequenced by immunoSEQ multiplex PCR; TCRdb stores in-frame clones only, minus some. The repertoire includes roughly 2.5 million clones, approximately 90% of them detected once, and over 0.12% sits in the top ten. As regards this clone: Its antigen remains unidentified.

Study-level points and caveats: It was expected that sequencing depth would affect clonotype sharing among donors.

This rearrangement joins TRBV15 to TRBJ2-3; TRBD2 aligns across 12 bases. This TCR came from a man younger than 30 in good health. Input material: naive CD4+ T cells sorted from blood. The sample's subset: CD45RA+ positively selected. The CDR3 spells CATSRPLAGGLDTQYF. The CDR3, as DNA: TGTGCCACCAGCAGACCCCTAGCGGGAGGGTTAGATACGCAGTATTTT.